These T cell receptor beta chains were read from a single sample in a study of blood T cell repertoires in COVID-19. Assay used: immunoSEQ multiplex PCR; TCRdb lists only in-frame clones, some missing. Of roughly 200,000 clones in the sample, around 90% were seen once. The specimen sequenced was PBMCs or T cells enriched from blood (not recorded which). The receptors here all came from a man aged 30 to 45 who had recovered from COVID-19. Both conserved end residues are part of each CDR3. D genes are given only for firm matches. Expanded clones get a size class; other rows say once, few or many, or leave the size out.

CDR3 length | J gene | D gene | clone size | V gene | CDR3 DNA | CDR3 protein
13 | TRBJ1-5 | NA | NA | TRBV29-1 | TGCAGCGTTGATCAGGGGCGCAATCAGCCCCAGCATTTT | CSVDQGRNQPQHF
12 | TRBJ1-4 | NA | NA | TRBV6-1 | TGTGCCAGCAGTGCAGCGGAGGAAAAACTGTTTTTT | CASSAAEEKLFF
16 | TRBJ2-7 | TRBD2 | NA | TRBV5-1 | TGCGCCAGCAGCTTGACTAGCGGGGGCCTCACCTACGAGCAGTACTTC | CASSLTSGGLTYEQYF
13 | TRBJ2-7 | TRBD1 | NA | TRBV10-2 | TGCGCCACCGCCGACAGGGCTTCCTACGAGCAGTACTTC | CATADRASYEQYF
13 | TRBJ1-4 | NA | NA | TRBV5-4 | TGTGCCAGCAGCTCTCAGGGTTACGAAAAACTGTTTTTT | CASSSQGYEKLFF
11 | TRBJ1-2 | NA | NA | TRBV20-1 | TGCAGTGCTAGCGACCGGAGCTTCTACACCTTC | CSASDRSFYTF
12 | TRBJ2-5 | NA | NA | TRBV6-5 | TGTGCCAGCAGTCGGAGCGGAGAGACCCAGTACTTC | CASSRSGETQYF
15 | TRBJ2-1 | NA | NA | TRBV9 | TGTGCCAGCAGCGTAACGGGGAGCTCCTACAATGAGCAGTTCTTC | CASSVTGSSYNEQFF
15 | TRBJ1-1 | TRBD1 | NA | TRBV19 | TGTGCCAGTAGTATGAGGGGGCCTGTGGGCACTGAAGCTTTCTTT | CASSMRGPVGTEAFF
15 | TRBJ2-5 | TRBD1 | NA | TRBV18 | TGTGCCAGCTCACCTCTGGGACAGGGGTCGGAGACCCAGTACTTC | CASSPLGQGSETQYF
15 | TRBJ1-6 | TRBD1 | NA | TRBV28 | TGTGCCAGCAGTCGCGGACAGGGCGCTAATTCACCCCTCCACTTT | CASSRGQGANSPLHF
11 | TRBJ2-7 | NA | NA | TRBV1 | TGCACTTCAGGCAGGGACTACGAGCAGTACTTC | CTSGRDYEQYF
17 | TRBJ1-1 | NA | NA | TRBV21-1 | TGTGCCAGCAAGAGGGCCTCCGACCCAACCTCAAACACTGAAGCTTTCTTT | CASKRASDPTSNTEAFF
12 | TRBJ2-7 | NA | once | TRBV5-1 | TGCGCCAGCAGCTTGAAGGGGAACGAGCAGTACTTC | CASSLKGNEQYF
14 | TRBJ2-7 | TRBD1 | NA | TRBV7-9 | TGTGCCAGCAGCTTCGGACGACAGGGCGACGAGCAGTACTTC | CASSFGRQGDEQYF
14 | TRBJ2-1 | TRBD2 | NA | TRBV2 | TGTGCCAGCAGTGCGGGACTAGGCTACAATGAGCAGTTCTTC | CASSAGLGYNEQFF
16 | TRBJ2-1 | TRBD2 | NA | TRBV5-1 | TGCGCCAGCAGCTTTCTAGCGGGAGGGCCACGGAATGAGCAGTTCTTC | CASSFLAGGPRNEQFF
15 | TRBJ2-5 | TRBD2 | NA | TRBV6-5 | TGTGCCAGCAGCCCAGGACTAGCGGGAGGGGAGACCCAGTACTTC | CASSPGLAGGETQYF
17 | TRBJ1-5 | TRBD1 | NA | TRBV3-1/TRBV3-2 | TGTGCCAGCAGCCAATGTGATTCCGGGACAGGGGAACAGCCCCAGCATTTT | CASSQCDSGTGEQPQHF
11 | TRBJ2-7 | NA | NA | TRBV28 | TGTGCCAGCAGTTTATCTCACGAGCAGTACTTC | CASSLSHEQYF
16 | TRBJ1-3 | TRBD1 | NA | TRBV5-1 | TGCGCCAGCAGCGATGGCGGCAGGGGGCTGGGAAACACCATATATTTT | CASSDGGRGLGNTIYF
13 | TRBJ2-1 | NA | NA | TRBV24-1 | TGTGCCACCAGTGATACCCGGACAGATGTGATGTTCTTC | CATSDTRTDVMFF
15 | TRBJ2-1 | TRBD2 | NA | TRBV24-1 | TGTGCCACCAGTGGATGGCGGGGGAACTACAATGAGCAGTTCTTC | CATSGWRGNYNEQFF
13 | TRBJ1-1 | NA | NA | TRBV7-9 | TGTGCCAGCAGCCCGCAGGGGTCCACTGAAGCTTTCTTT | CASSPQGSTEAFF
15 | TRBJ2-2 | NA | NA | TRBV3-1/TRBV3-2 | TGTGCCAGCAGCCAAGTTCAAGGGGGGGCCGGGGAGCTGTTTTTT | CASSQVQGGAGELFF
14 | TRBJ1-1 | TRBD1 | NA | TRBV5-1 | TGCGCCAGCAGCAGGGACAGTGGAAACACTGAAGCTTTCTTT | CASSRDSGNTEAFF
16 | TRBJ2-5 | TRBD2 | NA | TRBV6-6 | TGTGCCAGCAGTTACCTGGGACTAGCGGGGCAAGAGACCCAGTACTTC | CASSYLGLAGQETQYF